This T cell receptor (beta chain) was profiled in a study of blood T cell repertoires in COVID-19. Turning to the study itself: T cells, B-cell-depleted T cells, or PBMCs supplied cDNA or gDNA.

Participant ages covered roughly 18 to 89 years across about two dozen US areas. In the 2 weeks before study entry, exposed participants met a COVID-19 case, which was PCR-confirmed or clinician-diagnosed. J lost 6 bases, V lost 11 bases, and 14 bases had no gene match. CDR3 length: 14 amino acids. Germline V gene sequence: CDR1 MDHEN, CDR2 SYDVKM. The assay was immunoSEQ multiplex PCR, and TCRdb's table has in-frame clones only and misses some. The profile covers approximately 220,000 clones, with about 80% appearing a single time and about 3.6% taken by the ten largest. The rearrangement uses TRBV28 and TRBJ1-2; TRBD1 matches at 8 bases. The sequence was obtained from a woman aged 40 to 50 who had been exposed to COVID-19. Source material: PBMCs or T cells enriched from blood (not recorded which). CDR3 DNA: TGTGCCGGGTCCGGGACAGGCTTTAAGGATGGCTACACCTTC. This encodes CAGSGTGFKDGYTF.